Each of the 18 T cell receptor beta chains below was sequenced from the same sample in a study of chronic HIV infection and antiretroviral therapy. TCRdb recomputed calls from the 5' RACE reads with MiXCR, one row per CDR3 protein. This sample yields roughly 39,000 distinct CDR3 sequences, of which 8.2% are seen a single time; roughly 2.8% belongs to the top ten. Specimen: peripheral blood. Receptors were obtained from an adult who had HIV and had not received antiretroviral therapy, or was an uninfected healthy control (not recorded which).

Ten or more counts support this clonotype. V and J are TRBV6-6 and TRBJ2-7; 9 bases align to TRBD1. V was clipped by 6 bases and J by 1 base; unmatched bases: 1. The CDR3 is 13 amino acids. Germline CDR1 and CDR2: MNHNY and SVGAGI (reference sequence). CDR3 amino acids: CASRDRGSYEQYF. The CDR3, as DNA: TGTGCCAGCAGGGACAGGGGTTCCTACGAGCAGTACTTC.

The chain links TRBV28 to TRBJ1-3; the D is unclear. Trimming pared 2 bases from V and 2 bases from J, leaving 1 base between. This CDR3 is built from 12 residues. Germline V CDR1 and CDR2: MDHEN, SYDVKM. Here the CDR3 DNA reads TGTGCCAGCAGTTTAACTGGAAACACCATATATTTT. As protein: CASSLTGNTIYF.

In this sample, this clonotype turned up many times. At one of its ends the junction is not consistent with the germline gene, which may arise from a read error. This chain links TRBV9 with TRBJ2-3; 7 bases map to TRBD1. Germline V CDR1 and CDR2: SGDLS, YYNGEE. CDR3 length equals 13 residues. The CDR3 reads CASGVGTADTQYF. CDR3 bases: TGTGCCAGCGGCGTAGGGACAGCAGATACGCAGTATTTT.

The chain carries TRBV29-1 and TRBJ1-1; 7 nucleotides line up with TRBD1. The CDR3 is 13 amino acids. Trimming at V came to 6 bases and at J to 1 base, leaving 5 bases not matched to a gene. Looked up from germline, CDR1 is SQVTM and CDR2 is ANQGSEA. CDR3 amino acids: CSVQGGANTEAFF. The CDR3 bases are TGCAGCGTACAAGGGGGCGCGAACACTGAAGCTTTCTTT.

This clonotype was counted at least ten times. This rearrangement joins TRBV3-1 to TRBJ2-5, with D hard to call. V dropped 0 bases and J dropped 1 base, with 9 bases sitting between them. CDR3 length equals 15 residues. In germline, CDR1 is LGHDT, CDR2 YNNKEL (reference sequence). CDR3 in DNA: TGTGCCAGCAGCCAAGATCTACGACCCCAAGAGACCCAGTACTTC. Amino acid sequence: CASSQDLRPQETQYF.

This clonotype appeared many times. The rearrangement links TRBV10-3 to TRBJ2-1; 7 bases are a match to TRBD1. J was trimmed by 5 bases and V by 5 bases; bases with no gene match: 6. This CDR3 has 14 residues. Looked up from germline, CDR1 is ENHRY and CDR2 is SYGVKD. CDR3: CAISRRQGDNEQFF. In DNA, the CDR3 is TGTGCCATCAGTAGACGACAGGGTGACAATGAGCAGTTCTTC.

This clonotype was seen a few times. This sequence joins TRBV5-1 and TRBJ1-2, with TRBD1 as a possible D gene (6 bases). Germline V gene sequence: CDR1 SGHRS, CDR2 YFSETQ. The V end was cut by 0 bases, the J end by 4 bases, with 10 bases between. This CDR3 has 14 amino acids. In DNA form, the CDR3 reads TGCGCCAGCAGCTTGGCAGGGGACGGCTATGGCTACACCTTC. As protein: CASSLAGDGYGYTF.

This clonotype was seen at least ten times. This rearrangement joins TRBV28 to TRBJ2-5, with 7 bases matching TRBD2. Germline assignment: CDR1 MDHEN and CDR2 SYDVKM. This CDR3 is 17 amino acids long. J was trimmed by 5 bases and V by 4 bases; bases with no gene match: 16. The CDR3 is CASSSPGGGSSRETQYF. CDR3 coding DNA: TGTGCCAGCAGTTCCCCTGGCGGCGGGAGCTCGCGGGAGACCCAGTACTTC.

There are many counts of this clonotype. This chain joins TRBV29-1 and TRBJ2-7; 10 bases line up with TRBD2. Germline V gene data show CDR1 as SQVTM and CDR2 as ANQGSEA. Germline trimming cut 4 bases from V and 3 bases from J; bases unmatched to any gene: 3. The CDR3 runs 13 residues. The CDR3 reads CSVAQRGGYEQYF. The DNA of the CDR3 is TGCAGCGTTGCCCAGCGGGGGGGCTACGAGCAGTACTTC.

The sample holds many counts of this clonotype. The chain uses TRBV28 and TRBJ1-4, with no clear D. V lost 7 bases to trimming and J lost 4 bases, with 7 bases between them. The germline gives CDR1 MDHEN, CDR2 SYDVKM. This CDR3 is 12 amino acids long. The chain's CDR3 is CASKQSNEKLFF. The CDR3 DNA is TGTGCCAGCAAACAGAGTAATGAAAAACTGTTTTTT.

This clonotype was recorded a few times. The V call is TRBV7-2, the J call TRBJ2-2; D is undetermined. The CDR3 runs to 14 residues. V dropped 6 bases and J dropped 11 bases, with 19 bases sitting between them. The germline CDR1 and CDR2 sequences are SGHTA and FQGNSA. The CDR3: CASSTGPQSPELFF. For the CDR3, the DNA is TGTGCCAGCAGTACCGGACCCCAAAGTCCAGAGCTGTTTTTT.

This clonotype has at least ten counts. The J gene is TRBJ2-7, the V gene TRBV29-1; TRBD2 matches 7 bases. Germline V lookup: CDR1 SQVTM, CDR2 ANQGSEA. V was pared by 2 bases and J by 6 bases, with 7 bases of the junction left unmatched. CDR3 length: 13 amino acids. CDR3 sequence (DNA): TGCAGCGTTGAATTTGGCGGGAGAGGCGAGCAGTACTTC. Protein: CSVEFGGRGEQYF.

This clonotype came up many times. The genes are TRBV5-6 and TRBJ2-1; TRBD2 aligns across 11 bases. V lost 0 bases and J lost 4; bases outside the gene matches: 6. This CDR3 has 17 amino acids. The germline gives CDR1 SGHDT, CDR2 YYEEEE. The CDR3 DNA follows: TGTGCCAGCAGCTTGGCTTCCGGGACTAGCGGTTACAATGAGCAGTTCTTC. Its translation: CASSLASGTSGYNEQFF.

The chain recombines TRBV9 with TRBJ2-3; tentatively, D is TRBD2 (6 bases). With 0 bases removed from V and 5 bases from J, the gap between germline ends came to 16 bases. The CDR3 contains 16 residues. Germline V gives CDR1 SGDLS, CDR2 YYNGEE. CDR3: CASSVDGGRFRDTQYF. The CDR3 DNA sequence: TGTGCCAGCAGCGTAGACGGTGGGAGGTTTCGAGATACGCAGTATTTT.

This chain connects TRBV7-3 to TRBJ1-1, with a weak D call TRBD1 (6 bases). The CDR3 contains 13 residues. The germline V gene encodes CDR1 SGHTA and CDR2 FQGTGA. Trimming removed 3 bases from V and 6 bases from J, with 11 bases in between. The CDR3 bases are TGTGCCAGCAGCTTGGAAGGACAGTCTGAAGCTTTCTTT. Protein product: CASSLEGQSEAFF.

The table lists this clonotype with many counts. This chain connects TRBV28 to TRBJ2-4, with D possibly TRBD2 on 5 matching bases. Germline assignment: CDR1 MDHEN and CDR2 SYDVKM. The CDR3 contains 21 residues. Trimming removed 5 bases from V and 3 bases from J, with 32 bases in between. CDR3 DNA sequence: TGTGCCAGCAGTCCTAGGTCCTTGGGCGGCCCCAGCGTAGAGGGCAAAAACATTCAGTACTTC. This codes for CASSPRSLGGPSVEGKNIQYF.

The sample holds a few counts of this clonotype. The chain carries TRBV4-2 and TRBJ2-7, with D tentatively TRBD2 (6 bases). This CDR3 spans 13 amino acids. The V and J ends lost 3 bases and 6 bases respectively, with 12 bases between them. The germline V gene has CDR1 LGHNA and CDR2 YNFKEQ. Here the CDR3 DNA reads TGTGCCAGCAGCCAGGAGGGCGGGGCCGAGCAGTACTTC. It codes for CASSQEGGAEQYF.

This clonotype was counted between two and nine times. V and J are TRBV4-3 and TRBJ1-1; 12 bases map to TRBD1. The CDR3 totals 15 residues. Unmatched junction bases numbered 6, after V lost 4 bases and J lost 6 bases. Germline-derived CDR1 and CDR2 are LGHNA and YSLEER. CDR3 amino acids: CASSLSGTGGSEAFF. The CDR3 nucleotides read TGCGCCAGCAGCCTATCCGGGACAGGGGGCTCTGAAGCTTTCTTT.